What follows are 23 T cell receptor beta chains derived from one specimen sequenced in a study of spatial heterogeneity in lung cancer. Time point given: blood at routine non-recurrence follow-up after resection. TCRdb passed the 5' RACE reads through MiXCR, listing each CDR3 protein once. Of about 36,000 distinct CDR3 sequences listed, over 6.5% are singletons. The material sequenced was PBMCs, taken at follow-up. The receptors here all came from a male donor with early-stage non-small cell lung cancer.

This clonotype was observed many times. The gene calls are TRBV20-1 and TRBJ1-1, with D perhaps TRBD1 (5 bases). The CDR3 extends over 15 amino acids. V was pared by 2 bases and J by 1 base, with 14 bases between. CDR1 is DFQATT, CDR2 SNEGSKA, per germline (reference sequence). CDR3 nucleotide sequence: TGCAGTGCTAGACCTGCAGGGTACGCGAACACTGAAGCTTTCTTT. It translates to CSARPAGYANTEAFF.

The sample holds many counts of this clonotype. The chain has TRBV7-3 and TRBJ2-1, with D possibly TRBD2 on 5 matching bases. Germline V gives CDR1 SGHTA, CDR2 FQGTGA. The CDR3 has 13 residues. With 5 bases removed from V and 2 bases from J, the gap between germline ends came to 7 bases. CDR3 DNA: TGTGCCAGCAGCCTCGGGACCTACAATGAGCAGTTCTTC. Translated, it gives CASSLGTYNEQFF.

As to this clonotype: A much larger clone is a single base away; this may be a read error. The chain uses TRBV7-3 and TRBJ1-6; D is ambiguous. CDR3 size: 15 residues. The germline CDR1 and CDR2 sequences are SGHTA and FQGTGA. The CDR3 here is CASSLISPPNSPPHF. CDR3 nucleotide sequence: TGTGCCAGCAGCTTAATCAGCCCTCCAAATTCACCCCCCCACTTT.

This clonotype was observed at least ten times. The CDR3 is CASSFLQGGTNYGYTF. CDR3 bases: TGTGCCAGCAGCTTCCTGCAGGGGGGAACTAACTATGGCTACACCTTC. The chain combines TRBV7-3 with TRBJ1-2, with TRBD1 matching over 7 bases. The CDR3 is 16 amino acids. Losses at the gene ends were 3 bases for V and 0 bases for J; bases not matched to a gene: 7. CDR1 is SGHTA and CDR2 is FQGTGA in the germline V gene.

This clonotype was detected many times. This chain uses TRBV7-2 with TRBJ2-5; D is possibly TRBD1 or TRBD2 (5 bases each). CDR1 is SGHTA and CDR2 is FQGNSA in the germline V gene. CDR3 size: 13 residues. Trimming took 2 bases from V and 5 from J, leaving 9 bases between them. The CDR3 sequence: CASSLKGTETQYF. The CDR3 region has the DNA TGTGCCAGCAGCTTAAAGGGGACGGAGACCCAGTACTTC.

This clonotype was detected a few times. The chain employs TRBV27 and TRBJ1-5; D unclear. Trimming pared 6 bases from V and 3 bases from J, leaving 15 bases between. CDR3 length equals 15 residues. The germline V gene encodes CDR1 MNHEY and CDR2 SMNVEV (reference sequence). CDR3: CASRPPGNTNQPQHF. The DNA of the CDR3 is TGTGCCAGCAGACCCCCGGGAAACACCAATCAGCCCCAGCATTTT.

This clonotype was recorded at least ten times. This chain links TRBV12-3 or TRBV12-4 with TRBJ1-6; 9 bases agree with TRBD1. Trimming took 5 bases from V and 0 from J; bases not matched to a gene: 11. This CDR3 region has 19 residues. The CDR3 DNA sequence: TGTGCCAGCAGTCCACGAGGGACAGGGCGGAGCTCCTATAATTCACCCCTCCACTTT. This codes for CASSPRGTGRSSYNSPLHF.

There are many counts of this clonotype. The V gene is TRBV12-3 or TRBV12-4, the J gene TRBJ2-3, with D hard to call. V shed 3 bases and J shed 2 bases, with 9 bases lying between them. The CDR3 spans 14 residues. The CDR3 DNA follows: TGTGCCAGCAGTTTCGGCGACGACACAGATACGCAGTATTTT. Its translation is CASSFGDDTDTQYF.

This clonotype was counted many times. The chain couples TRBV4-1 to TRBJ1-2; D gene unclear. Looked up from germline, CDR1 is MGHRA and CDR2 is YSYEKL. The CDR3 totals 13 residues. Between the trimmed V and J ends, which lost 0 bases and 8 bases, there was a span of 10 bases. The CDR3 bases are TGCGCCAGCAGCCAAGAGGAGGGTTGGGGCTACACCTTC. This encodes CASSQEEGWGYTF.

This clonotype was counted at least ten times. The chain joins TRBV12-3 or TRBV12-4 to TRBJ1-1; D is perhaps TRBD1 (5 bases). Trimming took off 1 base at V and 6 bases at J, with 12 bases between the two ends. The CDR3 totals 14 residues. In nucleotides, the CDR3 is TGTGCCAGCAGTTTAGGGGCCGAGGGGCCTGAAGCTTTCTTT. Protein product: CASSLGAEGPEAFF.

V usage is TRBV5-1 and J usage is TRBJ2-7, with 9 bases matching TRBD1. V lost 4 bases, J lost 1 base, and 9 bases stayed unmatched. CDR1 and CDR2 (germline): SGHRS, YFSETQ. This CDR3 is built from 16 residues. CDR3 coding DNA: TGCGCCAGCAGCCCCTTCGGACAGGGGATATCCTACGAGCAGTACTTC. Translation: CASSPFGQGISYEQYF. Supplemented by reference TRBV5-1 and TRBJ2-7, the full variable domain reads KAGVTQTPRYLIKTRGQQVTLSCSPISGHRSVSWYQQTPGQGLQFLFEYFSETQRNKGNFPGRFSGRQFSNSRSEMNVSTLELGDSALYLCASSPFGQGISYEQYFGPGTRLTVT.

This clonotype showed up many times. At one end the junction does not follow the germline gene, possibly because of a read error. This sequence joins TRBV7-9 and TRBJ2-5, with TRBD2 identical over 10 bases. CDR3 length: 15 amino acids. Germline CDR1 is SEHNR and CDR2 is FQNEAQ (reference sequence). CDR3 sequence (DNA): TGTGCCAGCAGCCTGAGCGGGGGGGCGAAAGAAACCCAGTACTTC. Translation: CASSLSGGAKETQYF.

The DNA of the CDR3 is TGTGCCAGCAAAAGACTATACACAGATACGCAGTATTTT. It codes for CASKRLYTDTQYF. The chain couples TRBV2 to TRBJ2-3, with D possibly TRBD2 on 5 matching bases. Germline CDR1 and CDR2: SNHLY and FYNNEI. The ends were cut back, 7 bases at V and 2 bases at J, with 10 bases in the middle. The CDR3 has 13 amino acids.

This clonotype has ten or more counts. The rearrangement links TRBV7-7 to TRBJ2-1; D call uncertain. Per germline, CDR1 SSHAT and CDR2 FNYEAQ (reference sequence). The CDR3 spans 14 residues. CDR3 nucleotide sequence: TGTGCTAGCTCCCAGATTGGGCTGACGAATGAGCAGTTCTTC. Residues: CASSQIGLTNEQFF.

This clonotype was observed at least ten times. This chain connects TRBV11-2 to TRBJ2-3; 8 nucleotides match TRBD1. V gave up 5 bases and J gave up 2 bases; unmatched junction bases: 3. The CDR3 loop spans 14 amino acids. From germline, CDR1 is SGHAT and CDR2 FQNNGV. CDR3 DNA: TGTGCCAGCAGCGACAGGGGCGTCACAGATACGCAGTATTTT. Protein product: CASSDRGVTDTQYF.

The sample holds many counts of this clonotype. The CDR3: CASSYSTLQAYNEQFF. The CDR3 DNA reads TGTGCCAGCAGTTACTCGACTCTACAAGCCTACAATGAGCAGTTCTTC. The V and J genes are TRBV6-6 and TRBJ2-1, with D hard to call. V lost 0 bases and J lost 2, with 11 bases in between. There are 16 residues in the CDR3. Germline assignment: CDR1 MNHNY and CDR2 SVGAGI (reference sequence).

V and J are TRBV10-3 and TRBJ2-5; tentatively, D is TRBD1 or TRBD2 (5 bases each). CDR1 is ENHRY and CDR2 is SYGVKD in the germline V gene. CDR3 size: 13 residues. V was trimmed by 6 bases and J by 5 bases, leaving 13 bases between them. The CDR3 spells CAISGTDVETQYF. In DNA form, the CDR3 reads TGTGCCATCAGCGGGACGGACGTGGAGACCCAGTACTTC.

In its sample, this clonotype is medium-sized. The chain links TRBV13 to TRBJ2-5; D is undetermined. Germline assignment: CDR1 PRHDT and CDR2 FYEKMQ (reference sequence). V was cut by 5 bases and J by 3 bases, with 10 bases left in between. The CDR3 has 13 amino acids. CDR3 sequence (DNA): TGTGCCAGCAGCATCAATGGCGAAGAGACCCAGTACTTC. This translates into CASSINGEETQYF.

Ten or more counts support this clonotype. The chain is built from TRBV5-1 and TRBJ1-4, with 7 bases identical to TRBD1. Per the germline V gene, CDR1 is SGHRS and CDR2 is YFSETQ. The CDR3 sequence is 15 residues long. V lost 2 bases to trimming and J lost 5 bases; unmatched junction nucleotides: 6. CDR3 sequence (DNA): TGCGCCAGCAGCTTAATGGGACAGAAAAATGAAAAACTGTTTTTT. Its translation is CASSLMGQKNEKLFF.

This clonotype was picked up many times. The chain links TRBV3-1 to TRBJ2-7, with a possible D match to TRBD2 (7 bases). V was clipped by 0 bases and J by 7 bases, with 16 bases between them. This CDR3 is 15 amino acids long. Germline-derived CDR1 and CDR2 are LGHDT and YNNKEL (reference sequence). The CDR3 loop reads CASSQEGGGAREQYF. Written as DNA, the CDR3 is TGTGCCAGCAGCCAAGAAGGAGGGGGGGCAAGGGAGCAGTACTTC.

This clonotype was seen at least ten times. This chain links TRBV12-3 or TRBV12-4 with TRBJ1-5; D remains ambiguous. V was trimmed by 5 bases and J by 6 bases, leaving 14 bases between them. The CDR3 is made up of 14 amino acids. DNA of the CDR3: TGTGCCAGCAGTCCCACCGGAGGAGGTCAGCCCCAGCATTTT. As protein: CASSPTGGGQPQHF.

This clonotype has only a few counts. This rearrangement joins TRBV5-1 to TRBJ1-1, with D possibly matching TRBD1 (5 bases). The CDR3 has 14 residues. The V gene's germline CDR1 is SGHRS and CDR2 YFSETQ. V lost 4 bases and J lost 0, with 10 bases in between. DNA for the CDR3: TGCGCCAGCAGCCAGACAGCCCTGAACACTGAAGCTTTCTTT. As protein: CASSQTALNTEAFF.

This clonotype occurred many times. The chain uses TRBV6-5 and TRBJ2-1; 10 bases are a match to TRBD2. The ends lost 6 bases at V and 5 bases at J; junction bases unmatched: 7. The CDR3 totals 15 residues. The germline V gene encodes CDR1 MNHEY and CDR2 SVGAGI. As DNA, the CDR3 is TGTGCCAGCAGGGTCGGGACTAGCGACCACAATGAGCAGTTCTTC. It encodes CASRVGTSDHNEQFF.